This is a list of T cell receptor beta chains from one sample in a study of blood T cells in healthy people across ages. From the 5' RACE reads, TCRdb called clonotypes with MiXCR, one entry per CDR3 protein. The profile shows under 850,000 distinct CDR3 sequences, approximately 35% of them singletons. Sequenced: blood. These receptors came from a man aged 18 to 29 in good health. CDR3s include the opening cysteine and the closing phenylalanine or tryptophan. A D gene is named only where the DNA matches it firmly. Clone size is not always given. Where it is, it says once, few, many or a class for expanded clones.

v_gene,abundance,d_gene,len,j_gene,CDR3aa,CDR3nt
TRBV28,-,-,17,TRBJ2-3,CASSPLASGWSTDTQYF,TGTGCCAGCAGTCCCCTGGCCTCAGGGTGGAGCACAGATACGCAGTATTTT
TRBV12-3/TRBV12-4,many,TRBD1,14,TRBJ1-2,CASSRTGEDYGYTF,TGTGCCAGCAGTCGGACAGGGGAAGACTATGGCTACACCTTC
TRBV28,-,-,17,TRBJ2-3,CASSERRGGANTDTQYF,TGTGCCAGCAGTGAGAGAAGAGGGGGGGCTAACACAGATACGCAGTATTTT
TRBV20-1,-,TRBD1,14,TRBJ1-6,CSARGGRGNSPLHF,TGCAGTGCTAGAGGGGGCAGGGGGAATTCACCCCTCCACTTT
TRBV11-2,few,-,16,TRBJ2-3,CASSSLGTVSTDTQYF,TGTGCCAGCAGTTCTTTAGGGACGGTTAGCACAGATACGCAGTATTTT
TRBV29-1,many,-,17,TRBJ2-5,CSVEDPRGGSHQETQYF,TGCAGCGTTGAAGATCCTCGAGGGGGGTCCCACCAAGAGACCCAGTACTTC
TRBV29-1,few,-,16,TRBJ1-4,CSVVIGTRATNEKLFF,TGCAGCGTTGTTATCGGGACAAGAGCAACTAATGAAAAACTGTTTTTT
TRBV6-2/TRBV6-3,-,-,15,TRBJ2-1,CASRPLTSSYNEQFF,TGTGCCAGCAGGCCGCTTACCTCCTCCTACAATGAGCAGTTCTTC
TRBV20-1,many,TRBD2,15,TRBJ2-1,CSAPPVAGGRNEQFF,TGCAGTGCTCCACCGGTTGCGGGGGGGCGGAATGAGCAGTTCTTC
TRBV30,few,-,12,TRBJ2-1,CAWGPLSYEQFF,TGTGCCTGGGGCCCTTTAAGCTATGAGCAGTTCTTC
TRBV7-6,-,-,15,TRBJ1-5,CASSPEAGGHQPQHF,TGTGCCAGCAGCCCGGAAGCGGGGGGTCATCAGCCCCAGCATTTT
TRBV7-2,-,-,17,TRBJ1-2,CASSPLYGRGSNYGYTF,TGTGCCAGCAGCCCCTTGTATGGGAGGGGGTCTAACTATGGCTACACCTTC
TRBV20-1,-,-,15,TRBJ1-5,CSAKRGPYSNQPQHF,TGCAGTGCAAAGCGGGGGCCCTATAGCAATCAGCCCCAGCATTTT
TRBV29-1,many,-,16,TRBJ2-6,CSVEEDGTAGANVLTF,TGCAGCGTTGAAGAGGACGGAACGGCTGGGGCCAACGTCCTGACTTTC
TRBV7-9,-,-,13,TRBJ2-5,CASSESRGETQYF,TGTGCCAGCAGCGAAAGTCGAGGAGAGACCCAGTACTTC
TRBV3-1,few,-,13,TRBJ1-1,CASSQGRGTEAFF,TGTGCCAGCAGCCAGGGTCGGGGCACTGAAGCTTTCTTT
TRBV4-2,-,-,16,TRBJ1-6,CASSQRRTANNSPLHF,TGTGCCAGCAGCCAACGAAGGACGGCGAATAATTCACCCCTCCACTTT
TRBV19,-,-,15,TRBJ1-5,CASSIERVSNQPQHF,TGTGCCAGTAGTATAGAAAGGGTGAGCAATCAGCCCCAGCATTTT
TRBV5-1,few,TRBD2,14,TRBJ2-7,CASSPGSTSPEQYF,TGCGCCAGCAGCCCCGGCTCGACTAGCCCCGAGCAGTACTTC
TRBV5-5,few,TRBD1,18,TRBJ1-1,CASSRSGQGSSKNTEAFF,TGTGCCAGCAGCCGATCGGGACAGGGGTCCTCGAAGAACACTGAAGCTTTCTTT
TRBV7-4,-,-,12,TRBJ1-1,CASSRAWREAFF,TGTGCCAGCAGCCGGGCGTGGAGGGAAGCTTTCTTT
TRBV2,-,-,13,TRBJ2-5,CASSVRRQETQYF,TGTGCCAGCAGTGTCCGCCGCCAAGAGACCCAGTACTTC
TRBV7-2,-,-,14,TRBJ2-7,CASSLHRLNYEQYF,TGTGCCAGCAGCTTACATAGGTTGAACTACGAGCAGTACTTC
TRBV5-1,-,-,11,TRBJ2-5,CASSLDRTQYF,TGCGCCAGCAGCTTGGATCGGACCCAGTACTTC
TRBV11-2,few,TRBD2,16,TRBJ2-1,CASSLGNLAGLNEQFF,TGTGCCAGCAGCTTAGGAAATCTAGCGGGTCTCAATGAGCAGTTCTTC
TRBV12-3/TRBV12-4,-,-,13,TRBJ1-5,CASTADGNQPQHF,TGTGCCAGCACTGCAGACGGAAATCAGCCCCAGCATTTT
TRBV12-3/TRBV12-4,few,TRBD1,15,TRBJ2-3,CASSFRGQGSDTQYF,TGTGCCAGCAGTTTCCGTGGACAGGGGTCAGATACGCAGTATTTT
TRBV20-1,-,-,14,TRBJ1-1,CSARLRGMNTEAFF,TGCAGTGCTAGGCTCAGGGGAATGAACACTGAAGCTTTCTTT
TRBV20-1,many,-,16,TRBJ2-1,CSARDSLSISYNEQFF,TGCAGTGCTAGAGATTCCCTCTCGATTTCCTACAATGAGCAGTTCTTC
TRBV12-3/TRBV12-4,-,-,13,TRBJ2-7,CASSFRGPYEQYF,TGTGCCAGCAGTTTCAGGGGTCCCTACGAGCAGTACTTC
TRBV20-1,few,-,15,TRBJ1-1,CSARDFRGSYTEAFF,TGCAGTGCTAGAGATTTCCGGGGTAGCTACACTGAAGCTTTCTTT
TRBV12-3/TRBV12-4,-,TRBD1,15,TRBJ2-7,CASTSSGTGLDEQYF,TGTGCCAGCACCTCATCCGGGACAGGGTTGGACGAGCAGTACTTC
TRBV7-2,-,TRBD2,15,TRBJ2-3,CASSLAGGGGDTQYF,TGTGCCAGCAGCCTAGCGGGGGGTGGCGGAGATACGCAGTATTTT
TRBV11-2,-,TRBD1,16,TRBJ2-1,CASSPRDRVYTNEQFF,TGTGCCAGCAGCCCCCGGGACAGGGTGTACACGAATGAGCAGTTCTTC
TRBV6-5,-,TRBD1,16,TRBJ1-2,CASSYTTGGSNYGYTF,TGTGCCAGCAGTTACACAACAGGGGGTAGCAACTATGGCTACACCTTC
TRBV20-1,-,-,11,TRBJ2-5,CSEGGIETQYF,TGCAGTGAGGGGGGAATCGAGACCCAGTACTTC
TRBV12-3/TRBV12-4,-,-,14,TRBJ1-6,CASSPWVRNSPLHF,TGTGCCAGCAGCCCATGGGTCCGTAATTCACCCCTCCACTTT
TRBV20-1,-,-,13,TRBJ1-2,CSARGQWAGGYTF,TGCAGTGCTAGAGGACAGTGGGCGGGTGGCTACACCTTC
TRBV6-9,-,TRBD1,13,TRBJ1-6,CASRGTGVSPLHF,TGTGCCAGCAGGGGGACAGGGGTTTCACCCCTCCACTTT
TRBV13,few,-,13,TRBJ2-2,CASSKQNTGELFF,TGTGCCAGCAGCAAACAGAACACCGGGGAGCTGTTTTTT
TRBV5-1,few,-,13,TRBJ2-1,CASSFGQNNEQFF,TGCGCCAGCAGCTTCGGACAGAACAATGAGCAGTTCTTC
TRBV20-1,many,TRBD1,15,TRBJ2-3,CSARTTGPSTDTQYF,TGCAGTGCTAGAACGACAGGGCCTAGCACAGATACGCAGTATTTT
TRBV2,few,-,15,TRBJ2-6,CASSEEAAGANVLTF,TGTGCCAGCAGTGAGGAGGCCGCTGGGGCCAACGTCCTGACTTTC
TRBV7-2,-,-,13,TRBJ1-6,CASSLEQALSLHF,TGTGCCAGCAGCTTAGAGCAGGCCCTCTCTCTCCACTTT
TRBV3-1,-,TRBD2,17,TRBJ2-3,CASSPMALAGVPDTQYF,TGTGCCAGCAGCCCTATGGCGCTAGCGGGGGTTCCAGATACGCAGTATTTT
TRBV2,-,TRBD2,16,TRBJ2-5,CASSGTSGGTQETQYF,TGTGCCAGCAGTGGTACTAGCGGGGGGACTCAAGAGACCCAGTACTTC
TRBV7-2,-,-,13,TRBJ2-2,CASSLFSTGELFF,TGTGCCAGCAGCTTATTTTCTACCGGGGAGCTGTTTTTT
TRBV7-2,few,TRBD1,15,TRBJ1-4,CASSRRTGANEKLFF,TGTGCCAGCAGCCGCCGGACAGGGGCGAATGAAAAACTGTTTTTT
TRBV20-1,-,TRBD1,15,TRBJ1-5,CSARAVQGVNQPQHF,TGCAGTGCTAGAGCGGTACAGGGGGTAAATCAGCCCCAGCATTTT
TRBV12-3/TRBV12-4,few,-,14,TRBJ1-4,CASSLTRGGEKLFF,TGTGCCAGCAGTTTAACCCGGGGCGGTGAAAAACTGTTTTTT
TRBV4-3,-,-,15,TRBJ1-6,CASSQRGGIASPLHF,TGCGCCAGCAGCCAAAGGGGGGGAATTGCTTCACCCCTCCACTTT
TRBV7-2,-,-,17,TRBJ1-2,CASSLSPKQVPGYGYTF,TGTGCCAGCAGCTTATCGCCTAAACAGGTCCCTGGGTATGGCTACACCTTC
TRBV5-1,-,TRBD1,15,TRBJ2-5,CASSATGTGVTEQYF,TGCGCCAGCAGCGCAACCGGGACAGGGGTTACTGAGCAGTACTTC
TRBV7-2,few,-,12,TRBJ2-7,CASSLSLGEQYF,TGTGCCAGCAGCTTATCCCTCGGCGAGCAGTACTTC
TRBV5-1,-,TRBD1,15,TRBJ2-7,CASSWAVDRVYEQYF,TGCGCCAGCAGCTGGGCGGTTGACAGGGTTTACGAGCAGTACTTC